The 21 T cell receptor beta chains given below trace back to one sample, sequenced in a study of T cells in Graves' hyperthyroidism and ophthalmopathy (dated 2019 in TCRdb). The library was obtained by multiplex PCR. TCRdb names Illumina HiSeq 2000 as the instrument used. TCR beta CDR3 regions were amplified from RNA transcripts. The TCR CDR3 was subjected to a first round of RT-PCR using the HTBI primer set and the Qiagen OneStep RT-PCR kit. TCRdb ran its own pipeline on the public reads, namely fastp trimming at Q25 and MiXCR clone calling, and kept in-frame beta chains. Rows merge per CDR3 protein into single entries with the most common DNA and genes. Counted in this sample were around 420,000 distinct CDR3 sequences; 15% to 18% of them appeared once. The ten largest make up 7.7% of the sample. What was sequenced was blood. All receptors come from a woman aged 18-29 years with Graves' hyperthyroidism.

This clonotype was found many times. V gene TRBV3-1 combines with J gene TRBJ2-5, with TRBD2 identical over 10 bases. CDR1 and CDR2 (germline): LGHDT, YNNKEL (reference sequence). This CDR3 has 15 amino acids. V dropped 4 bases and J dropped 7; count of bases not matched to a gene: 9. The CDR3 sequence: CASSLGAGGNPTQYF. CDR3 nucleotide sequence: TGTGCCAGCAGCCTTGGAGCGGGGGGGAATCCGACCCAGTACTTC.

This clonotype was observed a few times. The chain combines TRBV7-9 with TRBJ2-4; either TRBD1 or TRBD2 may supply D (5 bases each). The CDR3 length is 22 residues. V was pared by 5 bases and J by 0 bases, with 32 bases between. The germline CDR1 and CDR2 sequences are SEHNR and FQNEAQ (reference sequence). The CDR3 region has the DNA TGTGCCAGCAGCGCCCGGGACCTCCAAGACGCGACCTTCCAACTAGCCAAAAACATTCAGTACTTC. This sequence encodes CASSARDLQDATFQLAKNIQYF. The full variable domain, with the rest looked up from reference TRBV7-9 and TRBJ2-4, is DTGVSQNPRHKITKRGQNVTFRCDPISEHNRLYWYRQTLGQGPEFLTYFQNEAQLEKSRLLSDRFSAERPKGSFSTLEIQRTEQGDSAMYLCASSARDLQDATFQLAKNIQYFGAGTRLSVL.

This sequence joins TRBV18 and TRBJ2-7; the D is unclear. The CDR3 totals 13 residues. Per the germline V gene, CDR1 is KGHSH and CDR2 is LQKENI. The V gene lost 4 bases and the J gene lost 2 bases, with 9 bases spanning the gap. CDR3 sequence reads: CASSLRRTYEQYF. In nucleotides, the CDR3 is TGTGCCAGCTCACTCCGTAGGACCTACGAGCAGTACTTC.

The chain couples TRBV5-8 to TRBJ2-1, with TRBD1 matching over 8 bases. CDR1 is SGHTS and CDR2 is YDEGEE in the germline V gene. CDR3 length: 16 amino acids. The trim removed 3 bases at V and 4 bases at J, leaving 9 bases unmatched. The CDR3 loop is CASSYNRGSSYNEQFF. The CDR3 coding sequence is TGTGCCAGCAGCTATAACAGGGGGAGTAGTTACAATGAGCAGTTCTTC.

At least ten counts were recorded for this clonotype. This sequence joins TRBV13 and TRBJ2-1; TRBD2 agrees at 9 bases. Germline values: CDR1 PRHDT, CDR2 FYEKMQ (reference sequence). With V trimmed by 0 bases and J by 7 bases, 4 bases remained unmatched. The CDR3 sequence is 15 residues long. CDR3 nucleotides: TGTGCCAGCAGCTTAGGGACTAGCGGCCTAAATGAGCAGTTCTTC. It specifies CASSLGTSGLNEQFF.

The chain combines TRBV2 with TRBJ2-3; 8 nucleotides agree with TRBD2. The CDR3 sequence is 14 residues long. In germline, CDR1 is SNHLY, CDR2 FYNNEI. V trimming: 4 bases; J trimming: 4 bases; junction bases outside the gene matches: 4. The CDR3 nucleotides read TGTGCCAGCAGTGTTAAGCGGGGGTCAGATACGCAGTATTTT. It codes for CASSVKRGSDTQYF.

This clonotype was counted ten times or more. The V call is TRBV7-8, the J call TRBJ2-7; 9 nucleotides match TRBD1. Germline V gene sequence: CDR1 SGHVS, CDR2 FQNEAQ. This CDR3 has 14 amino acids. The J segment lost 3 bases and the V segment lost 2 bases, leaving 2 bases of the junction unmatched. The CDR3 sequence: CASSLSGQGYEQYF. The CDR3 DNA reads TGTGCCAGCAGCTTATCGGGACAGGGCTACGAGCAGTACTTC.

The table lists this clonotype with a few counts. This chain uses TRBV6-4 with TRBJ1-3; tentatively, D is TRBD1 (5 bases). Germline lookup yields CDR1 MRHNA and CDR2 SNTAGT. Trimming stripped 7 bases from V and 4 bases from J, with 20 bases between. The CDR3 loop spans 16 amino acids. CDR3 sequence reads: CASTPTESRVGNTIYF. CDR3 coding DNA: TGTGCCAGCACCCCAACGGAGTCCAGGGTCGGAAACACCATATATTTT.

This clonotype was recorded a few times. V usage is TRBV13 and J usage is TRBJ1-2; 9 bases map to TRBD1. The trim removed 5 bases at V and 9 bases at J, leaving 10 bases unmatched. The germline V gene has CDR1 PRHDT and CDR2 FYEKMQ (reference sequence). The CDR3 sequence is 14 residues long. Here the CDR3 reads CASSADRGRRSYTF. Here the CDR3 DNA reads TGTGCCAGCAGCGCGGACAGGGGCCGACGAAGCTACACCTTC.

Comment on this clonotype: One base away lies a much larger clone, so this may be a sequencing read error. The rearrangement links TRBV27 to TRBJ2-5; 9 positions agree with TRBD2. Trimming cost V 4 bases and J 5 bases; bases outside gene matches: 11. The CDR3 contains 16 residues. Germline-derived CDR1 and CDR2 are MNHEY and SMNVEV (reference sequence). The CDR3 is CASSYRGGARQETQYF. As DNA, the CDR3 is TGTGCCAGCAGTTACCGCGGGGGGGCAAGGCAGGAGACCCAGTACTTC.

This clonotype was seen more than once but under ten times. This chain joins TRBV5-1 and TRBJ2-6; TRBD2 might be the D (6 bases). V was cut by 4 bases and J by 4 bases, with 12 bases left in between. The CDR3 is made up of 15 amino acids. CDR1 and CDR2 (germline): SGHRS, YFSETQ. The CDR3 DNA reads TGCGCCAGCAGCACCGCGGGGAGCGGGGCCAACGTCCTGACTTTC. This sequence encodes CASSTAGSGANVLTF.

This clonotype came up a few times. This chain joins TRBV25-1 and TRBJ2-7; perhaps TRBD2 as D (6 bases). The CDR3 is 13 amino acids. Deletions cut 4 bases from V and 6 bases from J, with 13 bases between. Germline loops: CDR1 MGHDK, CDR2 SYGVNS. CDR3 protein: CASSAGTPSEQYF. CDR3 nucleotide sequence: TGTGCCAGCAGTGCCGGGACTCCATCCGAGCAGTACTTC.

This clonotype was detected ten times or more. This chain uses TRBV7-9 with TRBJ2-5, with D possibly being TRBD2 (6 bases). The CDR3 totals 13 residues. The V gene lost 1 base and the J gene lost 13 bases, with 16 bases spanning the gap. Germline CDR1 and CDR2: SEHNR and FQNEAQ (reference sequence). CDR3 sequence (DNA): TGTGCCAGCAGCTTAGTTGACGGGAGCGATATGTACTTC. It is translated as CASSLVDGSDMYF.

The gene calls are TRBV28 and TRBJ1-5, with a weak D call TRBD1 (5 bases). V lost 5 bases, J lost 4 bases, and 15 bases lay in between. The CDR3 covers 15 residues. CDR1 and CDR2 (germline): MDHEN, SYDVKM. CDR3 protein: CASSRQIGGNQPQHF. DNA for the CDR3: TGTGCCAGCAGTAGGCAGATTGGGGGAAATCAGCCCCAGCATTTT.

The chain joins TRBV15 to TRBJ2-7; TRBD1 or TRBD2 may be the D gene (5 bases each). V was clipped by 0 bases and J by 3 bases, with 12 bases between them. The length of the CDR3 is 15 residues. Germline V gene data show CDR1 as LNHNV and CDR2 as YYDKDF (reference sequence). DNA of the CDR3: TGTGCCACCAGCAGAGAAGGGGCTAGCAGCTACGAGCAGTACTTC. Protein sequence: CATSREGASSYEQYF.

This sequence joins TRBV20-1 and TRBJ2-7, with D possibly matching TRBD1 (6 bases). The V gene lost 2 bases and the J gene lost 4 bases, with 15 bases spanning the gap. The germline V gene has CDR1 DFQATT and CDR2 SNEGSKA (reference sequence). The CDR3 covers 14 residues. The CDR3 coding sequence is TGCAGTGCTAGAAAAACAGGGAATCAGTACGAGCAGTACTTC. Its translation: CSARKTGNQYEQYF.

Comment on this clonotype: A much larger clone differs from this one at a single base, so this may be a read error. The chain has TRBV13 and TRBJ2-3; D is uncertain. The length of the CDR3 is 14 residues. CDR1 and CDR2 from the germline V gene are PRHDT and FYEKMQ (reference sequence). V was shortened by 6 bases and J by 0 bases, with 10 bases between the two germline ends. As DNA, the CDR3 is TGTGCCAGCAGGCCCTTCGGGAGCACAGATACGCAGTATTTT. Translated, it gives CASRPFGSTDTQYF.

In its sample, this clonotype was seen many times. V usage is TRBV7-2 and J usage is TRBJ2-1, with 7 positions matching TRBD2. Germline trimming cut 4 bases from V and 0 bases from J; bases unmatched to any gene: 3. The CDR3 has 15 amino acids. Germline V CDR1 and CDR2: SGHTA, FQGNSA. This chain's CDR3 is CASSSRDYSYNEQFF. CDR3 bases: TGTGCCAGCAGCTCTCGGGACTACTCCTACAATGAGCAGTTCTTC.

This clonotype occurred many times. This chain connects TRBV25-1 to TRBJ2-7, with D perhaps matching TRBD1 or TRBD2 (5 bases each). The CDR3 covers 15 residues. Germline CDR1 MGHDK, CDR2 SYGVNS. Trimming pared 4 bases from V and 0 bases from J, leaving 13 bases between. The CDR3 DNA follows: TGTGCCAGCAGTGCGTCGGGACGGAGCTCCTACGAGCAGTACTTC. This translates into CASSASGRSSYEQYF.

This clonotype showed up many times. This chain connects TRBV5-1 to TRBJ2-7, with a weak D call TRBD1 (6 bases). This CDR3 region has 14 residues. Trimming removed 3 bases from V and 5 bases from J, with 15 bases in between. The germline V gene has CDR1 SGHRS and CDR2 YFSETQ. Here the CDR3 DNA reads TGCGCCAGCAGCTACCAGGGCCCAGGGGACGAGCAGTACTTC. As protein: CASSYQGPGDEQYF.

This clonotype was detected ten times or more. The J gene is TRBJ2-7, the V gene TRBV6-6; possible D gene TRBD2, 5 bases. The germline gives CDR1 MNHNY, CDR2 SVGAGI (reference sequence). The CDR3 totals 15 residues. The V end lost 0 bases, the J end lost 5 bases, and 14 bases lay between the germline ends. CDR3 protein: CASSYSFQAGDEQYF. The CDR3 DNA is TGTGCCAGCAGTTACTCGTTCCAGGCCGGGGACGAGCAGTACTTC.